Sequencing of this T cell receptor (beta chain) was carried out in a study of blood T cell repertoires in COVID-19 (dated by TCRdb to the early 2020s). As for the study more broadly: Samples covering the acute and convalescent phases of COVID-19 were provided by collaborators in the United States, Italy and Spain. The prospective study material was composed of cDNA or gDNA derived from T cells, B-cell-depleted T cells, or PBMCs. Subjects who had been exposed to COVID-19, were actively infected with it, or had recovered from it provided the deeply sampled blood TCRbeta repertoires that made up the dataset. The repertoires were made available in a free public database intended to serve as a resource for research on the immune response to SARS-CoV-2. The samples were drawn from the first 160 participants of the ongoing ImmuneRACE study and from over 950 subjects provided by 6 global collaborators. Sample metadata almost always included a de-identified subject ID, COVID-19 status, age in years and sex. Where available, HLA class I and class II types were taken from metadata supplied by the sample provider and were not determined by assay-based typing.

Overall study outcomes, separate from this receptor: The amount of clinical and demographic metadata varied by source and participant and was provided uncurated.

One collaborating source in Seattle enrolled patients while the patients were actively infected and followed the patients over time throughout the course of disease. The collaborating institutions used their own protocols to collect whole blood in K2EDTA tubes. Collaborator samples were shipped for TCRbeta analysis as frozen whole blood, isolated PBMCs, or DNA extracted from either sample type. CDR1 and CDR2 are drawn from the germline V gene: SGHTA, FQGNSA. The CDR3 starts with the cysteine, ends with the phenylalanine, and has 17 residues. Only the CDR3 DNA stays, 51 bases, in frame from base 1. V lost 5 bases and J lost 3 bases, and the count of bases not matched to a germline gene is 11. Turning to this clone: The target of this receptor is not known. No qualities accompany the bases; no much larger clone lies one base away.

TCRbeta CDR3 regions were amplified from genomic DNA using the immunoSEQ Assay, a bias-controlled multiplex PCR. From the authors' description of their analysis: The number of nucleated cells in each sample was estimated from the amplification of reference gene primers within the assay. Sequence reads were collapsed and filtered to measure the absolute abundance of every unique TCRbeta CDR3 rearrangement. For each sample, productive Simpson clonality was calculated as the square root of Simpson's diversity index over productive rearrangements. What TCRdb holds here is the immuneACCESS table cut down to in-frame rearrangements. Part of the clones is not present; checked against another copy, under half of the missing clones reflect an unresolved V gene, and the others are unexplained. V, J and clone size are taken as reported in that table, and D and trimming were inferred from the DNA itself. The sample includes about 170,000 clones, with approximately 86% observed a single time. Of the sample, about 2.6% is held by the ten largest clones.

The chain is encoded by TRBV7-2 joined to TRBJ2-5, with 11 bases in between that match TRBD2. Specimen: peripheral blood. The clonotype originates from a woman aged 80 or over with COVID-19, enrolled during active disease. The CDR3 protein sequence reads: CASSLTGTSGVKETQYF. The base sequence is TGTGCCAGCAGCCTCACCGGGACTAGCGGAGTTAAAGAGACCCAGTACTTC.